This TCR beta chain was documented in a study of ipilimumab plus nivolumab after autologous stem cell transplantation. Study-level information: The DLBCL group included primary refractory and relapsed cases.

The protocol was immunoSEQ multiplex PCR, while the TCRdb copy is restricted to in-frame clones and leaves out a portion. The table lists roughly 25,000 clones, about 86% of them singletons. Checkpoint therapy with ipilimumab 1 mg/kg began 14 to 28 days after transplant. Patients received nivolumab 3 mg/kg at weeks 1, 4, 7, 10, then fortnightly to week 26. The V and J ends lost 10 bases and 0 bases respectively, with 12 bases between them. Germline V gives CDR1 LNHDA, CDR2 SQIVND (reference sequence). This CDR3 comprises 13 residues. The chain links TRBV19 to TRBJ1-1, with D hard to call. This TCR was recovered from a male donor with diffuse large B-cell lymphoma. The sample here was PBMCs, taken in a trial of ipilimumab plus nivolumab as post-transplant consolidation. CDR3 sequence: CATTRDLNTEAFF. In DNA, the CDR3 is TGTGCCACTACTAGGGATTTGAACACTGAAGCTTTCTTT.